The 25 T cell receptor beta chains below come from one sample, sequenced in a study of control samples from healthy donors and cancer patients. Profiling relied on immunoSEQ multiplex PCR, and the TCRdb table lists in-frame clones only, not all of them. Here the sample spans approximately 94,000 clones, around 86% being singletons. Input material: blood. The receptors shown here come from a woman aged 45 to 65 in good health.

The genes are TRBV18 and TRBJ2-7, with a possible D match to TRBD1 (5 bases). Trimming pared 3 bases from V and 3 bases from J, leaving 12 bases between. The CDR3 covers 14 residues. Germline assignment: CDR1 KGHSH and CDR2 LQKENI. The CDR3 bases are TGTGCCAGCTCACCCGAGACAGACAACTACGAGCAGTACTTC. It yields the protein CASSPETDNYEQYF.

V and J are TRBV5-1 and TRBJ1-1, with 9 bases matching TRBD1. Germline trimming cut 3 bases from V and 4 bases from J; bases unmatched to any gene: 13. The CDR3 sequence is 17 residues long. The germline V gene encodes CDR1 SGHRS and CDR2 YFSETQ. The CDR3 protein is CASSSGQGSLRSTEAFF. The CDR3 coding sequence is TGCGCCAGCAGCTCCGGACAGGGGAGTTTGAGAAGCACTGAAGCTTTCTTT.

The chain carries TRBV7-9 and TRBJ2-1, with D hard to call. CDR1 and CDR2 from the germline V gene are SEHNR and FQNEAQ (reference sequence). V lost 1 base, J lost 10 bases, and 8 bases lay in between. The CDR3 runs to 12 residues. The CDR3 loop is CASSLGVREQFF. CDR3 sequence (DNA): TGTGCCAGCAGCTTAGGGGTAAGGGAGCAGTTCTTC.

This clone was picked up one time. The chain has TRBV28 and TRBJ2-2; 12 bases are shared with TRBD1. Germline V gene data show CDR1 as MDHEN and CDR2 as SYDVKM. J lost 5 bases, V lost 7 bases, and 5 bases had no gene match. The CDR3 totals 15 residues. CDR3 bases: TGTGCCAGCAATTGGGACAGGGGGCGAACCGGGGAGCTGTTTTTT. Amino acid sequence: CASNWDRGRTGELFF.

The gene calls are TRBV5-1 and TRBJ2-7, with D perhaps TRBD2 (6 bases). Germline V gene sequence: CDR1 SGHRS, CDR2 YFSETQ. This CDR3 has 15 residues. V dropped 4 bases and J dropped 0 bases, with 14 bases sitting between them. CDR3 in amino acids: CASSPSPGLSYEQYF. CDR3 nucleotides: TGCGCCAGCAGCCCGTCCCCGGGACTCTCCTACGAGCAGTACTTC. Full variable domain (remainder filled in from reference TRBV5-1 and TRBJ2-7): KAGVTQTPRYLIKTRGQQVTLSCSPISGHRSVSWYQQTPGQGLQFLFEYFSETQRNKGNFPGRFSGRQFSNSRSEMNVSTLELGDSALYLCASSPSPGLSYEQYFGPGTRLTVT.

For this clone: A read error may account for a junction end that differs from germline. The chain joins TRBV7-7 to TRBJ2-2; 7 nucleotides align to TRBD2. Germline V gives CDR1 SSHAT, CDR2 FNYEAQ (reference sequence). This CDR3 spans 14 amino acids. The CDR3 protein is CASSLAAGSGELFF. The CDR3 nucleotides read TGTGCTAGCAGCTTAGCAGCGGGAAGCGGGGAGCTGTTTTTT.

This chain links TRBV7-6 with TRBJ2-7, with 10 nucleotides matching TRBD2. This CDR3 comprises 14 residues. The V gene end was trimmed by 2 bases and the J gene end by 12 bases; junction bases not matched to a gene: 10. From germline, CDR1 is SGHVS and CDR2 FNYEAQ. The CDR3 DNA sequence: TGTGCCAGCAGCTTAAATCCTAGCGGGGGAGTAAGGTACTTC. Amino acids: CASSLNPSGGVRYF.

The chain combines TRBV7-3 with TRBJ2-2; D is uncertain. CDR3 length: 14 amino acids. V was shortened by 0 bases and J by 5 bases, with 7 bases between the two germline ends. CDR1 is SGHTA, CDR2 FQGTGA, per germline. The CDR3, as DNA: TGTGCCAGCAGCTTAACGTCGATGACCGGGGAGCTGTTTTTT. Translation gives CASSLTSMTGELFF.

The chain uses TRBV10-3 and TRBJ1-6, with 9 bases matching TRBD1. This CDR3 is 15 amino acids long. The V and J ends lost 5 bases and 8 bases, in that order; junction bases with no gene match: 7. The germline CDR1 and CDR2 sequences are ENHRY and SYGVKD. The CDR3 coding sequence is TGTGCCATCAGTCCCGGGACAGGGAATGATTCACCCCTCCACTTT. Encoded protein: CAISPGTGNDSPLHF.

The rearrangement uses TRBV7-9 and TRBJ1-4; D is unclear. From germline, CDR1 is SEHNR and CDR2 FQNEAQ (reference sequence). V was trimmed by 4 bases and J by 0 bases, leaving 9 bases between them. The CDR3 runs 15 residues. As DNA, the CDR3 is TGTGCCAGCAGCTCGAGACGGACAACTAATGAAAAACTGTTTTTT. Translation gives CASSSRRTTNEKLFF.

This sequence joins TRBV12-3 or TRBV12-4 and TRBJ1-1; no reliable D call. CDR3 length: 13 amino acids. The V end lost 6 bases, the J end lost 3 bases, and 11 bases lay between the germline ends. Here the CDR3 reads CASSTQRDTEAFF. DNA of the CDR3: TGTGCCAGCAGCACCCAGAGGGACACTGAAGCTTTCTTT.

CDR3 coding DNA: TGTGCCAGCAGCTCTTCTCCGGGACAGGTTTCCTACGAGCAGTACTTC. It encodes CASSSSPGQVSYEQYF. The chain is built from TRBV7-2 and TRBJ2-7; TRBD1 agrees at 8 bases. Germline assignment: CDR1 SGHTA and CDR2 FQGNSA. This CDR3 spans 16 amino acids. Trimming at V came to 4 bases and at J to 1 base, leaving 9 bases not matched to a gene. The full variable domain, its missing parts supplied by reference TRBV7-2 and TRBJ2-7, is GAGVSQSPSNKVTEKGKDVELRCDPISGHTALYWYRQSLGQGLEFLIYFQGNSAPDKSGLPSDRFSAERTGGSVSTLTIQRTQQEDSAVYLCASSSSPGQVSYEQYFGPGTRLTVT.

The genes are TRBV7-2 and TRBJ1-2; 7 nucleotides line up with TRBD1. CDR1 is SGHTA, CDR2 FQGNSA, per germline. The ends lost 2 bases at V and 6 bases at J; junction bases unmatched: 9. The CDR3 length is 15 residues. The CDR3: CASSLPGRGRDGYTF. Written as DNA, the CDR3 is TGTGCCAGCAGCTTACCCGGGAGGGGGCGAGATGGCTACACCTTC.

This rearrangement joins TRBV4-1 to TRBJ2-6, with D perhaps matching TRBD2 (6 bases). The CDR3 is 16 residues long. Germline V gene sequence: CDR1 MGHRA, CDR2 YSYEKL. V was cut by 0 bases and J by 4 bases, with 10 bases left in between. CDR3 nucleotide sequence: TGCGCCAGCAGCCAAGAAGGCGGGACCGGGGCCAACGTCCTGACTTTC. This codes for CASSQEGGTGANVLTF.

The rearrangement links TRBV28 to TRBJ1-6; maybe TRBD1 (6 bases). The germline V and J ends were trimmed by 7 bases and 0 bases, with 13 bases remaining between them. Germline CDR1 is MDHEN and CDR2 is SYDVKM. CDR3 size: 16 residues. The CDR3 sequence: CASIQRGSSYNSPLHF. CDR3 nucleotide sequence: TGTGCCAGCATCCAAAGGGGGAGCTCCTATAATTCACCCCTCCACTTT.

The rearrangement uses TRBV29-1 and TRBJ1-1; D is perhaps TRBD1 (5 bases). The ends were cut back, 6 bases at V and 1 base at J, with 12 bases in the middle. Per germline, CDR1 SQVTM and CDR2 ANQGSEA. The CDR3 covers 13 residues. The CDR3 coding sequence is TGCAGCGTGGCGGGACTCGGGAACACTGAAGCTTTCTTT. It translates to CSVAGLGNTEAFF.

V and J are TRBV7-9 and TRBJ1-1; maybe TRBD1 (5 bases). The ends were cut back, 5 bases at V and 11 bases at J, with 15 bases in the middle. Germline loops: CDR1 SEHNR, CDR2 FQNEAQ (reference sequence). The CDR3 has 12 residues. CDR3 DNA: TGTGCCAGCAGCGTCGGACAAATGGACGCTTTCTTT. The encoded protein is CASSVGQMDAFF.

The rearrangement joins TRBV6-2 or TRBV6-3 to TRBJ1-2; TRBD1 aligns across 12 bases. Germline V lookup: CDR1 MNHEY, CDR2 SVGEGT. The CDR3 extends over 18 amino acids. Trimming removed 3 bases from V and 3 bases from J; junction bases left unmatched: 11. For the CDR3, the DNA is TGTGCCAGCAGTTATGGGGACAGGGGGCCTGTGATGGACTATGGCTACACCTTC. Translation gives CASSYGDRGPVMDYGYTF.

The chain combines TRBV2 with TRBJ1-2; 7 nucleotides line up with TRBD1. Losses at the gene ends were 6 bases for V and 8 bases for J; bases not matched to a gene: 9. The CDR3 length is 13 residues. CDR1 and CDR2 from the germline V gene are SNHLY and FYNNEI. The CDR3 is CASSPQGLEGYTF. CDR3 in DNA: TGTGCCAGCAGCCCACAGGGGCTAGAGGGCTACACCTTC.

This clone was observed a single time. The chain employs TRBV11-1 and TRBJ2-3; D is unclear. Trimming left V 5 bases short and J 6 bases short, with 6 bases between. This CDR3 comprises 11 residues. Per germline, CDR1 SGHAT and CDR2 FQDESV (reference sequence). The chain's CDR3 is CASSVGDTQYF. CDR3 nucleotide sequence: TGTGCCAGCAGCGTGGGGGATACGCAGTATTTT.

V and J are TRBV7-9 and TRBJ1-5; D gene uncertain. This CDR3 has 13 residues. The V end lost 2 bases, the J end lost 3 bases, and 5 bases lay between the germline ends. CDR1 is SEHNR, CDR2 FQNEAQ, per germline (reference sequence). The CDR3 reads CASSLFLNQPQHF. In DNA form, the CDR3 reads TGTGCCAGCAGCTTATTCCTCAATCAGCCCCAGCATTTT. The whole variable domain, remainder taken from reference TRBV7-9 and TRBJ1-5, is DTGVSQNPRHKITKRGQNVTFRCDPISEHNRLYWYRQTLGQGPEFLTYFQNEAQLEKSRLLSDRFSAERPKGSFSTLEIQRTEQGDSAMYLCASSLFLNQPQHFGDGTRLSIL.

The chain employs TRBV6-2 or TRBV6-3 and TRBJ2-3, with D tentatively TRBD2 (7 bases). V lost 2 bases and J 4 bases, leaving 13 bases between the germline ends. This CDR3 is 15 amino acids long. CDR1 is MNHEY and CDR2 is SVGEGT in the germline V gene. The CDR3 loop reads CASSYGWGGADTQYF. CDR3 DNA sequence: TGTGCCAGCAGTTACGGTTGGGGGGGCGCAGATACGCAGTATTTT.

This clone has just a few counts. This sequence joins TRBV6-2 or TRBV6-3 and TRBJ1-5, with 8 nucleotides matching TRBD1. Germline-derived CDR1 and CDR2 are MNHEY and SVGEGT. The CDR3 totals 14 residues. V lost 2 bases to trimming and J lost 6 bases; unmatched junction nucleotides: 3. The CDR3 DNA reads TGTGCCAGCAGTTACACAGGGGGTAGTCAGCCCCAGCATTTT. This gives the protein CASSYTGGSQPQHF.

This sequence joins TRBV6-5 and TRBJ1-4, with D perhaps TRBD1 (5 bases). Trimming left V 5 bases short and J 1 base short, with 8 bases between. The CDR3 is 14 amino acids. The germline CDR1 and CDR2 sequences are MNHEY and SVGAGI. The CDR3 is CASSRGVTNEKLFF. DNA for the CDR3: TGTGCCAGCAGTCGAGGGGTAACTAATGAAAAACTGTTTTTT.

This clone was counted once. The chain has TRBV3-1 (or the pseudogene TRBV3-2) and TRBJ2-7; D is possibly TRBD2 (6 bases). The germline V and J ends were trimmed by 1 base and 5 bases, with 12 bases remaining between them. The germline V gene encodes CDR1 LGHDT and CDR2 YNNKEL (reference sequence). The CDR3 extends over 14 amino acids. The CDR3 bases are TGTGCCAGCAGCCAAGTCGGGGGTAGGCACGAGCAGTACTTC. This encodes CASSQVGGRHEQYF.